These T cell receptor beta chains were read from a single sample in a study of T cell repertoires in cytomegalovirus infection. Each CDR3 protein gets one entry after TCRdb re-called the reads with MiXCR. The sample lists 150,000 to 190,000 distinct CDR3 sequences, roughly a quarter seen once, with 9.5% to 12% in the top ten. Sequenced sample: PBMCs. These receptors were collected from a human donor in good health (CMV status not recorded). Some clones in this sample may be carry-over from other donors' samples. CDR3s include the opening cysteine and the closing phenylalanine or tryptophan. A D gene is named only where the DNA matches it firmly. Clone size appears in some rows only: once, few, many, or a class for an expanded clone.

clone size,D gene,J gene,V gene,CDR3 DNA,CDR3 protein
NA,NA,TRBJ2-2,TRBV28,TGTGCCAGCAGAAGGGGGGAGACGTACACCGGGGAGCTGTTTTTT,CASRRGETYTGELFF
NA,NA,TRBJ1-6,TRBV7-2,TGTGCCAGCAGACAACAGGGCGGGGTCTATAATTCACCCCTCCACTTT,CASRQQGGVYNSPLHF
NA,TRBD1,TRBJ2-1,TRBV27,TGTGCCAGCAGTTACGGGACAGGACTCTACAATGAGCAGTTCTTC,CASSYGTGLYNEQFF
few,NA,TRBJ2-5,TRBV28,TGTGCCAGCAGTTACGCCACAGGGACGAGGAAAGAGACCCAGTACTTC,CASSYATGTRKETQYF
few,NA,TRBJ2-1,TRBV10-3,TGTGCCATCAGTGAGAGGTACGGCAATGAGCAGTTCTTC,CAISERYGNEQFF
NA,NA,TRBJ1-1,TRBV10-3,TGTGCCATCAGAGACCAGGACAGCGGCGGTGAAGCTTTCTTT,CAIRDQDSGGEAFF
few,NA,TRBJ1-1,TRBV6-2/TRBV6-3,TGTGCCAGCAGTTACTTCCCAGGGGACACTGAAGCTTTCTTT,CASSYFPGDTEAFF
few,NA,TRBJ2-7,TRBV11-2,TGTGCCAGCAGCTTAGATCTGGGGACCTCGTTTTACGAGCAGTACTTC,CASSLDLGTSFYEQYF
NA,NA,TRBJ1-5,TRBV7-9,TGTGCCAGCAGCTTAGGGATCCAGGGGTGGGATCAGCCCCAGCATTTT,CASSLGIQGWDQPQHF
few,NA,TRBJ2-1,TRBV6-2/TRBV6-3,TGTGCCAGCAGCCAGACTAGTTTATCTGAGCAGTTCTTC,CASSQTSLSEQFF
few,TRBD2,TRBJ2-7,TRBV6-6,TGTGCCAGCACCGACGGGGGGGAGCAGTACTTC,CASTDGGEQYF
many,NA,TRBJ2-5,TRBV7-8,TGTGCCAGCAGCTTAGACGAGACCCAGTACTTC,CASSLDETQYF
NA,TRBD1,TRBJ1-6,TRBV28,TGTGCCAGCAGAGACAGGGATGGTTTTAATTCACCCCTCCACTTT,CASRDRDGFNSPLHF
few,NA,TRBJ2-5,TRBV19,TGTGCCAGTAGTATGGGCGGCCTCCTCCAAGAGACCCAGTACTTC,CASSMGGLLQETQYF
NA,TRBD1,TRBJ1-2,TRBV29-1,TGCAGCGTTGAAGAGACAGGGACCTATGGCTACACCTTC,CSVEETGTYGYTF
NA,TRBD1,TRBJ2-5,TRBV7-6,TGTGCCAGCTCAATGAAGGACAGGGGGCGAGGGGCCCAGTACTTC,CASSMKDRGRGAQYF
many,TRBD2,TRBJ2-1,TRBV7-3,TGTGCCAGCAGCTTCACTAGCGGACCTTACAATGAGCAGTTCTTC,CASSFTSGPYNEQFF
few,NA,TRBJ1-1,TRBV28,TGTGCCAGCAGGGACGGTGAAGCTTTCTTT,CASRDGEAFF
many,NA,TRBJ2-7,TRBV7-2,TGTGCCAGCAGCTTAGTGGCAGGGGAGCACTACGAGCAGTACTTC,CASSLVAGEHYEQYF
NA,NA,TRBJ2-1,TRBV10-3,TGTGCCATCAGTGAGTCTGGGACCTACAATGAGCAGTTCTTC,CAISESGTYNEQFF
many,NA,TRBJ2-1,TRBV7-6,TGTGCCAGCAGCCTCCGGGGGCCCATCTACAATGAGCAGTTCTTC,CASSLRGPIYNEQFF
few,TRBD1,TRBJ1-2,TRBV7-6,TGTGCCAGCAGCTTACGCCAGACAGGGGACGGCTACACCTTC,CASSLRQTGDGYTF
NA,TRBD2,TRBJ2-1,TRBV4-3,TGCGCCAGCAGCCAAGATCGGGGGACTAGTGAGCAGTTCTTC,CASSQDRGTSEQFF
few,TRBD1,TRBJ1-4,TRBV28,TGTGCCAGCAGTCTTGCCGGGACAGGGGATGAAAAACTGTTTTTT,CASSLAGTGDEKLFF
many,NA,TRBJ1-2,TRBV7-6,TGTGCCAGCAGCCCGGGACGCGGCTACACCTTC,CASSPGRGYTF
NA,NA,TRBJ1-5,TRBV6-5,TGTGCCAGCAGTTACTGGGGGGAAGGGTATCAGCCCCAGCATTTT,CASSYWGEGYQPQHF
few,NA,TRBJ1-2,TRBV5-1,TGCGCCAGCAGCTTGGATTACACGGGCGGCTACACCTTC,CASSLDYTGGYTF